The clone carrying this T cell receptor (beta chain) was seen more than once but under ten times. Its target is unknown. These data are taken from a study of beta chain features in type 1 diabetes. Findings and caveats of the study: Patients showed naive, central memory and Treg TCRB repertoires that appeared more similar than those of healthy donors. More deletions and fewer insertions at VDJ junctions were seen in type 1 diabetes patients.

The authors reverse transcribed all of the isolated RNA, so sequencing captured expressed TCRB transcripts. Here immunoSEQ multiplex PCR was the method, and the copy in TCRdb shows in-frame clones only, minus some. The table lists around 280,000 clones, 8% of them singletons. The germline gives CDR1 SQVTM, CDR2 ANQGSEA. The CDR3 has 16 residues. The V and J ends lost 6 bases and 1 base respectively, with 16 bases between them. The sample was central memory CD4+ T cells from blood. The chain links TRBV29-1 to TRBJ2-6; D may be TRBD1 (7 bases). This TCR was recovered from a woman between 18 and 29 years old in good health. The CDR3 is CSVSPQGGSGANVLTF. The DNA for the CDR3 is TGCAGCGTCTCTCCCCAGGGGGGTTCTGGGGCCAACGTCCTGACTTTC.